What follows are 30 T cell receptor beta chains derived from one specimen sequenced in a study of PD-L1 blockade in urothelial cancer. Profiling relied on immunoSEQ multiplex PCR, and the TCRdb table lists in-frame clones only, not all of them. Of about 52,000 clones listed, around three quarters are singletons. This material consisted of PBMCs, taken around atezolizumab (anti-PD-L1) treatment. These receptors came from a man between 65 and 85 years old with urothelial cancer.

V and J are TRBV29-1 and TRBJ2-5, with 10 bases matching TRBD1. Germline loops: CDR1 SQVTM, CDR2 ANQGSEA. This CDR3 comprises 14 residues. The V gene end was trimmed by 4 bases and the J gene end by 7 bases; junction bases not matched to a gene: 9. CDR3 coding DNA: TGCAGCGTTGGCTGGACAGGGGGGGCGGGGACCCAGTACTTC. It translates to CSVGWTGGAGTQYF.

The chain links TRBV6-5 to TRBJ1-1; 7 positions match TRBD1. V was clipped by 6 bases and J by 4 bases; unmatched bases: 8. This CDR3 has 14 amino acids. CDR1 and CDR2 from the germline V gene are MNHEY and SVGAGI. CDR3 in amino acids: CASRPRQGGTEAFF. The CDR3 bases are TGTGCCAGCAGACCCCGACAGGGAGGCACTGAAGCTTTCTTT.

This chain links TRBV27 with TRBJ1-2; D ambiguous. This CDR3 comprises 15 residues. V was trimmed by 5 bases and J by 5 bases, leaving 18 bases between them. The germline gives CDR1 MNHEY, CDR2 SMNVEV (reference sequence). The CDR3 DNA reads as TGTGCCAGCAGTATCCGCGAAGGGAGGGTGTATGGCTACACCTTC. Amino acid sequence: CASSIREGRVYGYTF.

The V call is TRBV10-3, the J call TRBJ2-5; a possible D gene is TRBD1 (6 bases). The germline V gene encodes CDR1 ENHRY and CDR2 SYGVKD. Trimming shortened V by 6 bases and J by 1 base, and 9 bases separated the two germline ends. The CDR3 consists of 13 residues. This chain's CDR3 is CAISGQSQETQYF. CDR3 sequence (DNA): TGTGCCATCAGCGGACAGAGCCAAGAGACCCAGTACTTC.

The rearrangement uses TRBV7-2 and TRBJ2-5, with 8 bases fitting TRBD1. This CDR3 region has 18 residues. The germline V gene has CDR1 SGHTA and CDR2 FQGNSA. Losses at the gene ends were 2 bases for V and 2 bases for J; bases not matched to a gene: 13. CDR3 nucleotides: TGTGCCAGCAGCTTATACTTACGCCCGAGACAGGGGCAAGAGACCCAGTACTTC. It translates to CASSLYLRPRQGQETQYF.

The J gene is TRBJ2-1, the V gene TRBV18; 11 bases match TRBD1. The germline CDR1 and CDR2 sequences are KGHSH and LQKENI. The CDR3 is 15 amino acids. Losses at the gene ends were 3 bases for V and 9 bases for J; bases not matched to a gene: 7. DNA of the CDR3: TGTGCCAGCTCACCGACCGGGACAGGGGGTACTGAGCAGTTCTTC. Protein sequence: CASSPTGTGGTEQFF. The full variable domain, with the rest looked up from reference TRBV18 and TRBJ2-1, is NAGVMQNPRHLVRRRGQEARLRCSPMKGHSHVYWYRQLPEEGLKFMVYLQKENIIDESGMPKERFSAEFPKEGPSILRIQQVVRGDSAAYFCASSPTGTGGTEQFFGPGTRLTVL.

The rearrangement uses TRBV27 and TRBJ1-2; TRBD1 agrees at 8 bases. With 5 bases clipped from V and 4 bases from J, the junction kept 9 bases outside the gene matches. Germline CDR1 reads MNHEY; CDR2 reads SMNVEV (reference sequence). There are 15 residues in the CDR3. The CDR3 nucleotides read TGTGCCAGCAGTACTGGGACAGGAACGATCTATGGCTACACCTTC. Translating it yields CASSTGTGTIYGYTF.

The V and J genes are TRBV14 and TRBJ2-7, with D possibly TRBD1 on 6 matching bases. CDR1 is SGHDN, CDR2 FVKESK, per germline. CDR3 length: 15 amino acids. V lost 0 bases and J 2 bases, leaving 11 bases between the germline ends. DNA of the CDR3: TGTGCCAGCAGCCAAGAATCCTACAGGGCCTACGAGCAGTACTTC. Its translation: CASSQESYRAYEQYF.

The chain employs TRBV5-1 and TRBJ2-1; 8 nucleotides match TRBD2. The CDR3 is 15 amino acids. Looked up from germline, CDR1 is SGHRS and CDR2 is YFSETQ. V lost 5 bases and J lost 7; bases outside the gene matches: 11. CDR3 nucleotides: TGCGCCAGCAGTCAAGGCCCGGGGGGGCCAAATGAGCAGTTCTTC. Translated: CASSQGPGGPNEQFF.

For this clone: At the DNA level, this CDR3 is encoded by other sequences in the same sample as well. The chain combines TRBV29-1 with TRBJ2-3, with 14 bases aligning to TRBD2. In germline, CDR1 is SQVTM, CDR2 ANQGSEA. V trimming: 7 bases; J trimming: 3 bases; junction bases outside the gene matches: 3. CDR3 length: 14 amino acids. The CDR3 spells CSARTSGGTDTQYF. Written as DNA, the CDR3 is TGCAGCGCCAGGACTAGCGGGGGGACAGATACGCAGTATTTT.

The chain uses TRBV4-3 and TRBJ1-3; tentatively, D is TRBD1 (5 bases). Trimming left V 2 bases short and J 3 bases short, with 14 bases between. This CDR3 region has 16 residues. Looked up from germline, CDR1 is LGHNA and CDR2 is YSLEER. CDR3 nucleotides: TGCGCCAGCAGCCAAAACACCGGGCAGGGTGGAAACACCATATATTTT. This encodes CASSQNTGQGGNTIYF.

V usage is TRBV6-1 and J usage is TRBJ1-5; the D is unclear. Trimming pared 6 bases from V and 3 bases from J, leaving 15 bases between. CDR1 is MNHNS, CDR2 SASEGT, per germline. The CDR3 is 15 amino acids. CDR3 DNA sequence: TGTGCCAGCAGCCATACCGTTCGGTTCAATCAGCCCCAGCATTTT. It yields the protein CASSHTVRFNQPQHF.

In nucleotides, the CDR3 is TGTGCCAGCAGTTTAATCGGACAGGGGGGTAAGCCCCAGCATTTT. It yields the protein CASSLIGQGGKPQHF. This chain links TRBV28 with TRBJ1-5; TRBD1 agrees at 10 bases. CDR1 MDHEN and CDR2 SYDVKM come from the germline V gene. The CDR3 contains 15 residues. The J segment lost 8 bases and the V segment lost 2 bases, leaving 6 bases of the junction unmatched.

The chain joins TRBV5-1 to TRBJ1-1; TRBD1 matches at 7 bases. The CDR3 contains 16 residues. In germline, CDR1 is SGHRS, CDR2 YFSETQ. V lost 0 bases to trimming and J lost 0 bases; unmatched junction nucleotides: 5. CDR3 bases: TGCGCCAGCAGCTTGGTGACAGGGAACATGAACACTGAAGCTTTCTTT. Amino acid sequence: CASSLVTGNMNTEAFF.

The chain carries TRBV7-2 and TRBJ2-1, with 9 bases identical to TRBD1. The CDR3 has 16 residues. Germline lookup yields CDR1 SGHTA and CDR2 FQGNSA. V dropped 5 bases and J dropped 9; count of bases not matched to a gene: 14. CDR3 nucleotides: TGTGCCAGCAGCCTTGGGACAGGGAAAAAGTGGGGTGAGCAGTTCTTC. Residues: CASSLGTGKKWGEQFF.

V gene TRBV10-3 combines with J gene TRBJ2-7; 7 bases are a match to TRBD1. Germline CDR1 and CDR2: ENHRY and SYGVKD. CDR3 length: 12 amino acids. Trimming at V came to 10 bases and at J to 9 bases, leaving 12 bases not matched to a gene. CDR3 nucleotides: TGTGCCACTGGGACAGCCTCCAGGGGGCAGTACTTC. Amino acid sequence: CATGTASRGQYF.

The J gene is TRBJ1-3, the V gene TRBV19; 7 positions agree with TRBD1. The ends lost 4 bases at V and 0 bases at J; junction bases unmatched: 6. The CDR3 sequence is 16 residues long. Germline CDR1 LNHDA, CDR2 SQIVND (reference sequence). The DNA for the CDR3 is TGTGCCAGTAGTACCCAGGACAGGCTCTCTGGAAACACCATATATTTT. It yields the protein CASSTQDRLSGNTIYF.

The gene calls are TRBV4-3 and TRBJ1-6; D is unresolved. V lost 1 base to trimming and J lost 11 bases, with 9 bases between them. Germline-derived CDR1 and CDR2 are LGHNA and YSLEER. This CDR3 contains 13 residues. The CDR3, as DNA: TGCGCCAGCAGCCAAGTCTCAGCGACACCCCTCCACTTT. It specifies CASSQVSATPLHF.

The rearrangement uses TRBV5-1 and TRBJ1-2; TRBD1 matches 7 bases. The ends lost 1 base at V and 4 bases at J; junction bases unmatched: 4. Looked up from germline, CDR1 is SGHRS and CDR2 is YFSETQ. This CDR3 is built from 14 residues. In DNA form, the CDR3 reads TGCGCCAGCAGCTTGTTACAGGGGAGCTATGGCTACACCTTC. It is translated as CASSLLQGSYGYTF.

This chain uses TRBV11-3 with TRBJ1-1; D gene ambiguous. Trimming removed 0 bases from V and 0 bases from J, with 8 bases in between. The length of the CDR3 is 15 residues. Germline loops: CDR1 SGHNT, CDR2 YENEEA. CDR3 bases: TGTGCCAGCAGCTTAGATACAGCCCTGAACACTGAAGCTTTCTTT. As protein: CASSLDTALNTEAFF.

This rearrangement joins TRBV30 to TRBJ1-5, with a tentative D call TRBD1 (6 bases). Trimming removed 4 bases from V and 3 bases from J, with 10 bases in between. The CDR3 sequence is 13 residues long. From germline, CDR1 is GTSNPN and CDR2 SVGIG (reference sequence). CDR3 nucleotides: TGTGCCTGGACGGACAGCTACAATCAGCCCCAGCATTTT. Its translation: CAWTDSYNQPQHF.

By sample fraction, this clone is medium-sized (0.01 to 0.1%). The gene calls are TRBV7-8 and TRBJ1-5; D is perhaps TRBD1 (5 bases). V was shortened by 5 bases and J by 7 bases, with 12 bases between the two germline ends. This CDR3 spans 13 amino acids. Germline V gene lookup returns CDR1 SGHVS and CDR2 FQNEAQ. The CDR3 DNA reads as TGTGCCAGCAGCGGGGGGGGTGGGCAGCCCCAGCATTTT. This gives the protein CASSGGGGQPQHF.

The chain joins TRBV5-6 to TRBJ1-1; TRBD1 is a possible D gene (6 bases). V was cut by 5 bases and J by 1 base, with 9 bases left in between. CDR1 and CDR2 (germline): SGHDT, YYEEEE. The CDR3 has 13 amino acids. CDR3 residues: CASRIGGNTEAFF. The CDR3 DNA follows: TGTGCCAGCAGGATAGGGGGGAACACTGAAGCTTTCTTT.

Only a few counts were recorded for this clone. The chain joins TRBV18 to TRBJ1-2, with D hard to call. CDR1 is KGHSH, CDR2 LQKENI, per germline. The CDR3 is 16 residues long. V was pared by 2 bases and J by 4 bases, with 17 bases between. The CDR3 DNA sequence: TGTGCCAGCTCACCATATGGCCAGGAATACTCCTATGGCTACACCTTC. It translates to CASSPYGQEYSYGYTF.

The chain joins TRBV2 to TRBJ2-7; 8 bases are a match to TRBD2. The CDR3 has 12 residues. Trimming removed 6 bases from V and 3 bases from J; junction bases left unmatched: 1. Germline values: CDR1 SNHLY, CDR2 FYNNEI. The CDR3 sequence: CASSRGGYEQYF. CDR3 nucleotide sequence: TGTGCCAGCAGCCGGGGGGGCTACGAGCAGTACTTC.

J is TRBJ2-2 and V is TRBV2; no firm D call. Trimming took off 5 bases at V and 7 bases at J, with 17 bases between the two ends. There are 15 residues in the CDR3. Germline lookup yields CDR1 SNHLY and CDR2 FYNNEI. CDR3 amino acids: CASSMILPPGGELFF. In nucleotides, the CDR3 is TGTGCCAGCAGTATGATACTCCCCCCGGGCGGGGAGCTGTTTTTT. Full variable domain (remainder filled in from reference TRBV2 and TRBJ2-2): EPEVTQTPSHQVTQMGQEVILRCVPISNHLYFYWYRQILGQKVEFLVSFYNNEISEKSEIFDDQFSVERPDGSNFTLKIRSTKLEDSAMYFCASSMILPPGGELFFGEGSRLTVL.

CDR3 protein: CASSPGTGPYNEQFF. The DNA of the CDR3 is TGTGCCAGCAGCCCGGGGACAGGACCCTACAATGAGCAGTTCTTC. The genes are TRBV7-8 and TRBJ2-1, with TRBD1 matching over 8 bases. This CDR3 has 15 residues. After removal of 5 bases from V and 2 bases from J, the junction contained 5 bases not matched to a gene. The germline CDR1 and CDR2 sequences are SGHVS and FQNEAQ.

V gene TRBV4-3 combines with J gene TRBJ2-5; no firm D call. V shed 0 bases and J shed 1 base, with 9 bases lying between them. Germline-derived CDR1 and CDR2 are LGHNA and YSLEER. The CDR3 sequence is 15 residues long. CDR3 DNA sequence: TGCGCCAGCAGCCAAGATCTGGTGAGCCAAGAGACCCAGTACTTC. It encodes CASSQDLVSQETQYF.

The chain has TRBV19 and TRBJ1-4; D is unresolved. With 3 bases removed from V and 0 bases from J, the gap between germline ends came to 8 bases. Per the germline V gene, CDR1 is LNHDA and CDR2 is SQIVND (reference sequence). This CDR3 contains 15 residues. The CDR3 protein is CASSIDRATNEKLFF. The CDR3 nucleotides read TGTGCCAGTAGTATTGATCGGGCAACTAATGAAAAACTGTTTTTT.

The gene calls are TRBV11-2 and TRBJ2-3; D is unclear. The germline V gene encodes CDR1 SGHAT and CDR2 FQNNGV. The CDR3 runs to 16 residues. The V end lost 1 base, the J end lost 0 bases, and 11 bases lay between the germline ends. This CDR3 reads CASSLVQSISTDTQYF. The CDR3, as DNA: TGTGCCAGCAGCTTAGTTCAGTCGATAAGCACAGATACGCAGTATTTT.